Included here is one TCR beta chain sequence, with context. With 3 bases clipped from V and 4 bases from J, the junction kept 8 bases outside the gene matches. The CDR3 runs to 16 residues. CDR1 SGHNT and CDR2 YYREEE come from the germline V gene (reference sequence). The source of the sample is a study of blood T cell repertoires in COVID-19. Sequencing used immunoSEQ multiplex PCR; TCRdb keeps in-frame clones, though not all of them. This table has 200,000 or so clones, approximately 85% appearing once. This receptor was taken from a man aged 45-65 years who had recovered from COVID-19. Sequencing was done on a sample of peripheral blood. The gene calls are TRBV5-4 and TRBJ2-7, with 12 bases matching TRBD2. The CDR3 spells CASSSKTSGSAYEQYF. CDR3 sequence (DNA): TGTGCCAGCAGCTCAAAGACTAGCGGGAGTGCGTACGAGCAGTACTTC.